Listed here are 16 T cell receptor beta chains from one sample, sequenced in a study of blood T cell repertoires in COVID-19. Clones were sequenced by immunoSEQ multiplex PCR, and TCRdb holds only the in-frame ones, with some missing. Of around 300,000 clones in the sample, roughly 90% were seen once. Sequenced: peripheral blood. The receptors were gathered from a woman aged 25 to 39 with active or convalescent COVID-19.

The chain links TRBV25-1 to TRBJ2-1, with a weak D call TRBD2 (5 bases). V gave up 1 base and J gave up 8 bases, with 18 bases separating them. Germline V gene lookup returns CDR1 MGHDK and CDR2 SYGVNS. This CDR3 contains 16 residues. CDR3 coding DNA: TGTGCCAGCAGTGAATCCCCGAGGTTGCCCGGGGATGAGCAGTTCTTC. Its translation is CASSESPRLPGDEQFF.

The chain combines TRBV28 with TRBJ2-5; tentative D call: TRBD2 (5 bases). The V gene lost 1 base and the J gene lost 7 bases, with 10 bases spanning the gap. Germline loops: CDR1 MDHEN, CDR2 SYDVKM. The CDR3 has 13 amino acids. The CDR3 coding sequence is TGTGCCAGCAGTTTATCGGGATCTGGGACCCAGTACTTC. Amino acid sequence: CASSLSGSGTQYF.

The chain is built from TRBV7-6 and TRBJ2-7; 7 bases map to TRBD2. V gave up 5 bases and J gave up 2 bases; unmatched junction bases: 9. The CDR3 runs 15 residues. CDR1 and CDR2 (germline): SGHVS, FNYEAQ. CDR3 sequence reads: CASSPGGGMAYEQYF. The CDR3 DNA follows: TGTGCCAGCAGCCCTGGGGGAGGGATGGCCTACGAGCAGTACTTC.

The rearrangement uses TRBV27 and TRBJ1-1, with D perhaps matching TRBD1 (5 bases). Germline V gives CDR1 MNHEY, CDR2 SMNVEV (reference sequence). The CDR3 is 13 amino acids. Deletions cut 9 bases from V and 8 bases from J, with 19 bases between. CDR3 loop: CASGGGWREEAFF. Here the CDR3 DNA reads TGTGCCAGTGGGGGGGGATGGAGAGAAGAAGCTTTCTTT.

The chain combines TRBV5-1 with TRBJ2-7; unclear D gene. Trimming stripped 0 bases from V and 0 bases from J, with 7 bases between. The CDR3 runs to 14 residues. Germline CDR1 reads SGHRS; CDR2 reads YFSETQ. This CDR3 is CASSLVADSYEQYF. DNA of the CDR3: TGCGCCAGCAGCTTGGTCGCAGACTCCTACGAGCAGTACTTC.

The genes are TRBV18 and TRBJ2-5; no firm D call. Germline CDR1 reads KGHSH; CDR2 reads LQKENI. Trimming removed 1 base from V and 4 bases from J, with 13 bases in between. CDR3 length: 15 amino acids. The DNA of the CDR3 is TGTGCCAGCTCACCACGAAGTGGAGCGCCAGAGACCCAGTACTTC. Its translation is CASSPRSGAPETQYF.

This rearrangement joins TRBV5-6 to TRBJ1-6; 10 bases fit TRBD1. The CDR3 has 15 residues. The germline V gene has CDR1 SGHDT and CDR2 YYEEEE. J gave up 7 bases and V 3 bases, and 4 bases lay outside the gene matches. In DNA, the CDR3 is TGTGCCAGCAGCTGGGGACAGGGGAGAAATTCACCCCTCCACTTT. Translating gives CASSWGQGRNSPLHF.

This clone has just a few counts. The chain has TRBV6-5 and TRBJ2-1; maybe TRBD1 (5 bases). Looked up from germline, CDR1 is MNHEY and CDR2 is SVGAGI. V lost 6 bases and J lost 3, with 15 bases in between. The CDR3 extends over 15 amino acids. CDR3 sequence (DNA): TGTGCCAGCAGCCTACAGGTAGGCCACTACAATGAGCAGTTCTTC. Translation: CASSLQVGHYNEQFF.

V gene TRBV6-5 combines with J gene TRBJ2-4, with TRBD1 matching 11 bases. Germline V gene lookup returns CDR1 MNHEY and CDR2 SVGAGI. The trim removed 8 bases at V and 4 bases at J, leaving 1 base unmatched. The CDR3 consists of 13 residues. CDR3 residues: CASGQGAKNIQYF. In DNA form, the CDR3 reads TGTGCCAGCGGACAGGGGGCGAAAAACATTCAGTACTTC.

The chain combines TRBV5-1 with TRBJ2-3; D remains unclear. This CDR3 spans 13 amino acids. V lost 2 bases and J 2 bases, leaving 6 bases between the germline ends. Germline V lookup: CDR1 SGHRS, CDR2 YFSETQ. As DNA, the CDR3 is TGCGCCAGCAGCTTACTACCCACAGATACGCAGTATTTT. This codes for CASSLLPTDTQYF.

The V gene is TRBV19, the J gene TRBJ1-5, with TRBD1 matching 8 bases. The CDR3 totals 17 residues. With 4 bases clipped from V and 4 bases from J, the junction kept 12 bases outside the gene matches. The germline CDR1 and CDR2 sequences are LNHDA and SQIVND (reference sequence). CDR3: CASSTPFDRGSNQPQHF. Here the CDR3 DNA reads TGTGCCAGTAGTACCCCGTTCGACAGGGGCTCTAATCAGCCCCAGCATTTT. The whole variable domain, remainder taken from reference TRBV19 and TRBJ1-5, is DGGITQSPKYLFRKEGQNVTLSCEQNLNHDAMYWYRQDPGQGLRLIYYSQIVNDFQKGDIAEGYSVSREKKESFPLTVTSAQKNPTAFYLCASSTPFDRGSNQPQHFGDGTRLSIL.

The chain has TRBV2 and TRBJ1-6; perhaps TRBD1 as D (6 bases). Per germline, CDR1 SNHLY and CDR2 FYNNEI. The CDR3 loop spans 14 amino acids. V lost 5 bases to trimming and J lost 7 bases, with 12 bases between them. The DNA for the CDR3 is TGTGCCAGCAGTACCGGGACAATCAATTCACCCCTCCACTTT. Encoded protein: CASSTGTINSPLHF.

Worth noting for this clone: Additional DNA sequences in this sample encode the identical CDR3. The CDR3 sequence is CASSPTGQPQHF. The CDR3 DNA reads as TGTGCCAGCAGCCCGACAGGACAGCCCCAGCATTTT. The chain joins TRBV28 to TRBJ1-5; tentative D call: TRBD1 (6 bases). V lost 6 bases, J lost 7 bases, and 10 bases lay in between. The CDR3 loop spans 12 amino acids. The V gene's germline CDR1 is MDHEN and CDR2 SYDVKM.

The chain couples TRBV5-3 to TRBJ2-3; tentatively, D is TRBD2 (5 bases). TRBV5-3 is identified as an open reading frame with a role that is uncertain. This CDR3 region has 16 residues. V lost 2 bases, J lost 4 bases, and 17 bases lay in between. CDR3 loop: CARSFKGGGGPDTQYF. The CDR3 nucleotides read TGTGCCAGAAGCTTTAAAGGAGGAGGTGGCCCAGATACGCAGTATTTT.

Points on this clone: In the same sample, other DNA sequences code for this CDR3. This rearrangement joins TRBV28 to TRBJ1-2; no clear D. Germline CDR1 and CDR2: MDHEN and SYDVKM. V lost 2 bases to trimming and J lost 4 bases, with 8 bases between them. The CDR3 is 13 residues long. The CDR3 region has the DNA TGTGCCAGCAGTTTAGACCGGAGCTATGGCTACACCTTC. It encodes CASSLDRSYGYTF.

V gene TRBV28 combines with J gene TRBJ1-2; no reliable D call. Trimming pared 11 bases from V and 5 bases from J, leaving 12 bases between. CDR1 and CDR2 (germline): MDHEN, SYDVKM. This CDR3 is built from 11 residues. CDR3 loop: CAVATAYGYTF. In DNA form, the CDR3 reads TGTGCCGTAGCGACTGCGTATGGCTACACCTTC.